The table lists the clone carrying this TCR beta chain with a few counts. The germline gives CDR1 SGHVS, CDR2 FNYEAQ. V shed 5 bases, J shed 2 bases, and the junction held 6 bases outside the gene matches. The CDR3 extends over 15 amino acids. The sample belongs to a study of early T cells in non-severe SARS-CoV-2 infection. As for the study in general: Unpaired chains resulted from sequencing bulk RNA of unsorted whole blood.

Attachment of unique molecular identifiers was made to individual cDNA molecules. TCRdb recomputed calls from the 5' RACE reads with MiXCR, one row per CDR3 protein. The table records about 98,000 distinct CDR3 sequences, about an eighth of them present only once. The rearrangement uses TRBV7-6 and TRBJ2-7; 10 bases match TRBD2. The receptor comes from an adult who was a healthcare worker with PCR-confirmed SARS-CoV-2 infection or an uninfected control (not recorded which). Sequencing was carried out using whole blood. The CDR3 nucleotides are TGTGCCAGCAGCGAGGGGACTAGCGCTCCCTACGAGCAGTACTTC. This encodes CASSEGTSAPYEQYF.